Listed below are T cell receptor beta chains from one sample, sequenced in a study of OX40 agonist ivuxolimab in advanced cancers. Profiled with immunoSEQ multiplex PCR; TCRdb holds only in-frame clones, not every one. This table holds roughly 80,000 clones, roughly 85% found once. The sample consisted of CD4+ or CD8+ T cells sorted from blood, taken in a trial of the OX40 agonist ivuxolimab. All receptors derive from an adult with an advanced solid tumor such as melanoma, head and neck, liver or kidney cancer. CDR3s include the opening cysteine and the closing phenylalanine or tryptophan. Each record gives: CDR3 protein, CDR3 DNA, D gene, clone size, J gene, CDR3 length, V gene. The D gene is left open where the match is weak. Not all rows give a size; the values are once, few, many and, for expanded clones, a class.

CDR3aa: CASSEDDAFDEKLFF; CDR3nt: TGTGCCAGCAGTGAAGACGACGCGTTCGACGAAAAACTGTTTTTT; d_gene: NA; abundance: NA; j_gene: TRBJ1-4; len: 15; v_gene: TRBV6-1
CDR3aa: CASSEITYEQYF; CDR3nt: TGTGCCAGCAGTGAAATAACGTACGAGCAGTACTTC; d_gene: NA; abundance: NA; j_gene: TRBJ2-7; len: 12; v_gene: TRBV2
CDR3aa: CASSPRDGGELFF; CDR3nt: TGTGCCAGCTCACCACGTGACGGCGGGGAGCTGTTTTTT; d_gene: NA; abundance: NA; j_gene: TRBJ2-2; len: 13; v_gene: TRBV18
CDR3aa: CASSPRWQEQFF; CDR3nt: TGTGCCAGCAGCCCCCGGTGGCAGGAGCAGTTCTTC; d_gene: NA; abundance: once; j_gene: TRBJ2-1; len: 12; v_gene: TRBV5-4
CDR3aa: CSVSSTGSYEQYF; CDR3nt: TGCAGCGTAAGTTCGACAGGGTCCTACGAGCAGTACTTC; d_gene: TRBD1; abundance: NA; j_gene: TRBJ2-7; len: 13; v_gene: TRBV29-1
CDR3aa: CASSIGGRGLAEAFF; CDR3nt: TGTGCCAGTAGTATAGGCGGCAGGGGGTTGGCTGAAGCTTTCTTT; d_gene: TRBD1; abundance: NA; j_gene: TRBJ1-1; len: 15; v_gene: TRBV19
CDR3aa: CASSPTGGSGANVLTF; CDR3nt: TGCGCCAGCAGCCCCACAGGGGGCTCCGGGGCCAACGTCCTGACTTTC; d_gene: TRBD1; abundance: NA; j_gene: TRBJ2-6; len: 16; v_gene: TRBV4-1
CDR3aa: CASSLGEAEYGYTF; CDR3nt: TGCGCCAGCAGCTTGGGTGAGGCCGAATATGGCTACACCTTC; d_gene: NA; abundance: NA; j_gene: TRBJ1-2; len: 14; v_gene: TRBV5-1
CDR3aa: CAISSGTGVGSPLHF; CDR3nt: TGTGCCATCAGTTCAGGGACAGGGGTCGGTTCACCCCTCCACTTT; d_gene: TRBD1; abundance: NA; j_gene: TRBJ1-6; len: 15; v_gene: TRBV10-3
CDR3aa: CASSLLLAPAEKLFF; CDR3nt: TGTGCCAGCAGCCTACTGCTGGCCCCTGCTGAAAAACTGTTTTTT; d_gene: NA; abundance: NA; j_gene: TRBJ1-4; len: 15; v_gene: TRBV5-6
CDR3aa: CASSPWGGRTEAFF; CDR3nt: TGTGCCAGCTCACCTTGGGGGGGAAGAACTGAAGCTTTCTTT; d_gene: NA; abundance: NA; j_gene: TRBJ1-1; len: 14; v_gene: TRBV18
CDR3aa: CASAENSPLHF; CDR3nt: TGTGCCAGCGCGGAGAATTCACCCCTCCACTTT; d_gene: NA; abundance: few; j_gene: TRBJ1-6; len: 11; v_gene: TRBV6-1
CDR3aa: CASSLRTAAEDGYTF; CDR3nt: TGTGCCAGCAGCCTCCGGACTGCTGCCGAGGATGGCTACACCTTC; d_gene: NA; abundance: NA; j_gene: TRBJ1-2; len: 15; v_gene: TRBV4-2
CDR3aa: CSVSPPTGYNEQFF; CDR3nt: TGCAGCGTCTCTCCCCCCACAGGGTACAATGAGCAGTTCTTC; d_gene: NA; abundance: NA; j_gene: TRBJ2-1; len: 14; v_gene: TRBV29-1
CDR3aa: CASSQDWGFTGNTIYF; CDR3nt: TGCGCCAGCAGCCAAGATTGGGGATTTACTGGAAACACCATATATTTT; d_gene: NA; abundance: NA; j_gene: TRBJ1-3; len: 16; v_gene: TRBV4-1
CDR3aa: CASSLPGYGTDTQYF; CDR3nt: TGTGCCAGCAGCTTACCTGGATATGGCACAGATACGCAGTATTTT; d_gene: NA; abundance: NA; j_gene: TRBJ2-3; len: 15; v_gene: TRBV11-2
CDR3aa: CASSGPGGSIGSPLHF; CDR3nt: TGTGCCAGCAGCGGACCCGGGGGCAGCATAGGTTCACCCCTCCACTTT; d_gene: NA; abundance: NA; j_gene: TRBJ1-6; len: 16; v_gene: TRBV7-2
CDR3aa: CASRPQDYGYTF; CDR3nt: TGTGCCAGCAGGCCACAGGATTATGGCTACACCTTC; d_gene: NA; abundance: NA; j_gene: TRBJ1-2; len: 12; v_gene: TRBV6-1
CDR3aa: CAWSVALGSRGTQYF; CDR3nt: TGTGCCTGGAGTGTAGCCCTGGGCAGCCGAGGGACCCAGTACTTC; d_gene: NA; abundance: NA; j_gene: TRBJ2-5; len: 15; v_gene: TRBV30
CDR3aa: CASSLSGGYTDTQYF; CDR3nt: TGTGCCAGCAGCTTAAGCGGGGGATACACAGATACGCAGTATTTT; d_gene: TRBD2; abundance: NA; j_gene: TRBJ2-3; len: 15; v_gene: TRBV7-2
CDR3aa: CASSAQNRGRGAFF; CDR3nt: TGTGCCAGCAGCGCGCAAAACAGGGGGCGCGGAGCTTTCTTT; d_gene: TRBD1; abundance: NA; j_gene: TRBJ1-1; len: 14; v_gene: TRBV7-2
CDR3aa: CASNPRGETQYF; CDR3nt: TGTGCCAGCAACCCCCGGGGCGAGACCCAGTACTTC; d_gene: NA; abundance: NA; j_gene: TRBJ2-5; len: 12; v_gene: TRBV6-5